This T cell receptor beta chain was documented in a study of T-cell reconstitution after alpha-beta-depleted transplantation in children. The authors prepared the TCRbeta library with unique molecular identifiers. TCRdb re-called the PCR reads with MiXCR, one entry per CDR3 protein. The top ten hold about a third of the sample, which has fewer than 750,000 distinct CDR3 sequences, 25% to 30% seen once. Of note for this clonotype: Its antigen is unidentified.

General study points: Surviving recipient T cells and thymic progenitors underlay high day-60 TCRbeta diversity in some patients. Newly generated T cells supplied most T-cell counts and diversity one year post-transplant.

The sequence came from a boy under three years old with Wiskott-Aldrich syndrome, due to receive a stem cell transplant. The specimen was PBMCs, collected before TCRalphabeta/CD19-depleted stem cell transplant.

The DNA for the CDR3 is TGTGCCAGCAGTTTATCCCCCATTCCGAACCCCTACGAGCAGTACTTC. This gives the protein CASSLSPIPNPYEQYF. V is TRBV28 and J is TRBJ2-7; D ambiguous. This CDR3 has 16 amino acids. Between the trimmed V and J ends, which lost 1 base and 2 bases, there was a span of 15 bases. CDR1 MDHEN and CDR2 SYDVKM come from the germline V gene.